This T cell receptor (beta chain) emerged from a study of post-analysis software for immune sequencing data (dated by TCRdb to the mid-2010s). The study in broad terms: Recorded disease courses included relapsing-remitting, secondary progressive and progressive-relapsing multiple sclerosis, with some patients lacking subtype annotation. A subset of samples was prepared in parallel using single-end sample barcoding, then pooled and co-amplified after Illumina adapter ligation. The patient repertoires were compared against around eleven previously published healthy control repertoires obtained from donors aged about 6 to 27 years.

As encoded in the germline V gene (reference sequence), CDR1 is DFQATT while CDR2 is SNEGSKA. V gives up 5 bases and J gives up 8 bases, and the segment between their germline ends measures 18 bases. The CDR3 contains 13 residues, cysteine and phenylalanine counted. Only the CDR3 region is kept as DNA, spanning 39 bases read in frame from base 1. Summary of the overall study and its limitations: When samples were clustered directly using the F measure, samples prepared in the same batch co-clustered strongly, which prompted a batch-effect correction. Multiple sclerosis patients had significantly lower normalized Chao1 diversity than controls, a result that suggests substantial peripheral T-cell clonal expansion. The control group was slightly older than the multiple sclerosis patient group. Four to six TRBV segments, including TRBV5-6, TRBV5-1 and TRBV20-1, were significantly more frequent in patients than controls.

The library relied on PCR. The listed sequencing device is Illumina HiSeq 2500. Unique molecular identifiers were incorporated into TCR beta cDNA libraries to reduce PCR and sequencing biases. Some 500,000 cDNA molecules were obtained for every 1 to 10 million input T cells, so each molecule roughly corresponded to one T cell. The patient libraries were prepared and sequenced using the same protocol as the earlier healthy control dataset. Samples belonging to the same batch were prepared together, multiplexed and sequenced on a shared HiSeq lane. The study's processing was this. Raw barcoded reads were processed with MIGEC, discarding single-read molecular identifier groups before consensus assembly and CDR3 extraction. Clonotype tables were post-analysed with VDJtools, normalizing diversity by down-sampling all datasets to the smallest sample size. In repertoire overlap clustering, CDR3 amino acid sequences, but not nucleotide sequences, were matched to correct batch-related cross-sample contamination. TCRdb reanalyzed the raw reads on its own, using fastp at Q25 for trimming and MiXCR for clone calling, and kept in-frame beta chains. Records with the same CDR3 protein are collapsed into one entry carrying the most frequent genes and DNA. The V and J calls come from TCRdb's annotation, not from the publication. In all, the sample holds 750,000 to 950,000 distinct CDR3 sequences, and around 53% of those were seen once. Together, the top ten hold approximately 4.5% of the sample.

TCR beta repertoires were profiled from peripheral blood of 13 young patients with multiple sclerosis to demonstrate the VDJtools post-analysis software. The multiple sclerosis patients were children and adolescents between about 6 and 16 years of age. A remark on this clonotype: Its antigen is not yet known. No much larger clone exists at a distance of one base, and base qualities are not known.

The receptor was derived from a girl aged 10 to 17 with multiple sclerosis. Rearrangement joined TRBV20-1 to TRBJ1-2; the D gene is perhaps TRBD1, from 6 matching bases. Sequenced material: blood. The base sequence is TGCAGTGCTCCCCTACAGGGCCGCCAAGGCTACACCTTC. The encoded protein is CSAPLQGRQGYTF.